The 8 T cell receptor beta chains presented below share a single source sample, sequenced in a study of shared clonotypes between healthy human individuals (dated by TCRdb to 2018 to 2020). The receptor library was made with the immunoSEQ multiplex PCR assay. What TCRdb holds here is the immuneACCESS table cut down to in-frame rearrangements. Part of the clones is not present; checked against another copy, under half of the missing clones reflect an unresolved V gene, and the others are unexplained. The sample has about 2.1 million clones on record, 85% to 95% of them singletons. The ten top clones hold under 2% of the sample. CD8 naive samples were obtained by positive selection for CCR7 among CD45RO-negative cells, yielding a CD45RA+CCR7+ population from which TemRA cells were excluded. Sequenced sample: naive CD8+ T cells from PBMCs. Sample cell subset or site, as interpreted from the label and publication: CD45RA+CCR7+. The receptors were sampled from a man aged 18 to 35 in good health. Some clones in this sample may be carry-over from other donors' samples.

The rearrangement links TRBV15 to TRBJ1-1, with D possibly being TRBD1 (6 bases). CDR1 is LNHNV and CDR2 is YYDKDF in the germline V gene (reference sequence). This CDR3 spans 14 amino acids. The V and J ends lost 4 bases and 4 bases respectively, with 13 bases between them. In DNA, the CDR3 is TGTGCCACCAGCACCGCTACAGGGATCACTGAAGCTTTCTTT. Its translation is CATSTATGITEAFF.

The chain couples TRBV19 to TRBJ2-5; the D is unclear. CDR3 length equals 15 residues. Trimming removed 5 bases from V and 0 bases from J, with 13 bases in between. Germline V gene data show CDR1 as LNHDA and CDR2 as SQIVND (reference sequence). CDR3 sequence (DNA): TGTGCCAGTAGTCCCCGAGAGGCAGACCAAGAGACCCAGTACTTC. As protein: CASSPREADQETQYF.

This clone was detected once. In the same sample, other DNA sequences code for this CDR3. The rearrangement links TRBV5-4 to TRBJ1-2, with TRBD1 as a possible D gene (5 bases). Trimming took 0 bases from V and 7 from J, leaving 7 bases between them. This CDR3 comprises 12 residues. Germline V gene lookup returns CDR1 SGHNT and CDR2 YYREEE (reference sequence). The CDR3 DNA sequence: TGTGCCAGCAGCTTGGGTGGGGGTGGCTACACCTTC. Translation gives CASSLGGGGYTF.

The table lists this clone with a count of one. This sequence joins TRBV28 and TRBJ2-5, with unresolved D. Germline V gene lookup returns CDR1 MDHEN and CDR2 SYDVKM. CDR3 size: 13 residues. The V end was cut by 3 bases, the J end by 4 bases, with 9 bases between. The CDR3 loop is CASSFVFGETQYF. In DNA, the CDR3 is TGTGCCAGCAGTTTCGTCTTTGGAGAGACCCAGTACTTC.

This chain uses TRBV28 with TRBJ2-2, with 8 nucleotides matching TRBD2. This CDR3 has 17 residues. Germline-derived CDR1 and CDR2 are MDHEN and SYDVKM. The V segment lost 6 bases and the J segment 2 bases; nucleotides outside the gene matches: 11. The CDR3 sequence is CASSHRTAGANTGELFF. DNA for the CDR3: TGTGCCAGCAGCCACCGAACAGCGGGAGCCAACACCGGGGAGCTGTTTTTT.

The chain uses TRBV18 and TRBJ2-7, with 7 bases lining up with TRBD1. The length of the CDR3 is 14 residues. V shed 3 bases, J shed 3 bases, and the junction held 5 bases outside the gene matches. Per germline, CDR1 KGHSH and CDR2 LQKENI. In DNA form, the CDR3 reads TGTGCCAGCTCACCTCCGGGACAGTACTACGAGCAGTACTTC. It encodes CASSPPGQYYEQYF. The complete variable domain, with remaining parts taken from reference TRBV18 and TRBJ2-7, reads NAGVMQNPRHLVRRRGQEARLRCSPMKGHSHVYWYRQLPEEGLKFMVYLQKENIIDESGMPKERFSAEFPKEGPSILRIQQVVRGDSAAYFCASSPPGQYYEQYFGPGTRLTVT.

The gene calls are TRBV5-1 and TRBJ2-1; 14 nucleotides agree with TRBD2. Germline values: CDR1 SGHRS, CDR2 YFSETQ. This CDR3 is 19 amino acids long. The V gene end was trimmed by 4 bases and the J gene end by 8 bases; junction bases not matched to a gene: 17. CDR3 coding DNA: TGCGCCAGCAGCGGAGCCGGGACTACGACTAGCGGGAGGGCCTATGAGCAGTTCTTC. It translates to CASSGAGTTTSGRAYEQFF.

The CDR3 reads CASGLGVGMGTQYF. CDR3 in DNA: TGTGCTAGTGGTTTGGGAGTAGGGATGGGTACGCAGTATTTT. The genes are TRBV12-5 and TRBJ2-3, with D unclear. Germline V CDR1 and CDR2: LGHNT, FRNRAP. The CDR3 runs to 14 residues. Trimming removed 1 base from V and 8 bases from J, with 13 bases in between.